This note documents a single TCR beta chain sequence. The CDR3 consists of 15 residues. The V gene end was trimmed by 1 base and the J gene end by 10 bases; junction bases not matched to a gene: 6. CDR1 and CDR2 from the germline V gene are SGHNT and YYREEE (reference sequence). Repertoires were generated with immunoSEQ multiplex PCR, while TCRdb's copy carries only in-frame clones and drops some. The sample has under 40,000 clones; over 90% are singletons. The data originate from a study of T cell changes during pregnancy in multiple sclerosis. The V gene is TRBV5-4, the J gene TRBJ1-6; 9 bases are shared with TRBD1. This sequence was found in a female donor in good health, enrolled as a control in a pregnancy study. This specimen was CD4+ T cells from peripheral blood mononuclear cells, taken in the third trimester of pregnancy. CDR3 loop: CASSLSGQGGSPLHF. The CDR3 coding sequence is TGTGCCAGCAGCTTGTCGGGACAGGGTGGATCACCCCTCCACTTT.